These 19 T cell receptor beta chains were sequenced from one sample in a study of sequential checkpoint blockade in melanoma. Treatment in this sample: randomized to nivolumab then ipilimumab (arm A) or the reverse (arm B). Some clones are missing from TCRdb's copy, which holds only in-frame ones; the method was immunoSEQ multiplex PCR. The data show under 20,000 clones, approximately 26% seen once. The sample here was tumor tissue (inferred from file names), taken from a patient given nivolumab and ipilimumab in sequence. These receptors came from a human donor with melanoma.

V and J are TRBV7-1 and TRBJ1-1; no reliable D call. Being an ORF, TRBV7-1 has a function that is uncertain. Deletions cut 6 bases from V and 2 bases from J, with 10 bases between. The CDR3 extends over 13 amino acids. The CDR3 reads CASRKTPNTEAFF. For the CDR3, the DNA is TGTGCCAGCAGGAAAACACCTAACACTGAAGCTTTCTTT.

The V call is TRBV23-1, the J call TRBJ2-3; TRBD2 aligns across 9 bases. TRBV23-1 is classed as an ORF, of uncertain function. V shed 3 bases, J shed 5 bases, and the junction held 12 bases outside the gene matches. This CDR3 has 17 residues. CDR3 region: CASSQGPRGGRGDTQYF. The CDR3 nucleotides are TGCGCCAGCAGTCAGGGCCCGCGGGGGGGCAGGGGAGATACGCAGTATTTT.

The CDR3 is CASSLVAVAYEQYF. For the CDR3, the DNA is TGCGCCAGCAGCTTGGTGGCGGTAGCCTACGAGCAGTACTTC. The chain employs TRBV5-1 and TRBJ2-7; D call uncertain. CDR3 size: 14 residues. Germline V CDR1 and CDR2: SGHRS, YFSETQ. The germline V and J ends were trimmed by 0 bases and 2 bases, with 9 bases remaining between them.

This chain connects TRBV9 to TRBJ2-7; possible D gene TRBD1, 5 bases. V was shortened by 2 bases and J by 0 bases, with 9 bases between the two germline ends. The V gene's germline CDR1 is SGDLS and CDR2 YYNGEE. CDR3 size: 14 residues. CDR3 region: CASSVQGTSYEQYF. The CDR3 DNA sequence: TGTGCCAGCAGCGTGCAGGGAACCTCCTACGAGCAGTACTTC.

This clone turned up a few times. V and J are TRBV11-3 and TRBJ2-3; 12 bases align to TRBD2. The CDR3 is made up of 17 amino acids. Germline CDR1 reads SGHNT; CDR2 reads YENEEA. V lost 2 bases, J lost 2 bases, and 5 bases stayed unmatched. CDR3 loop: CASSLLAGGSHTDTQYF. For the CDR3, the DNA is TGTGCCAGCAGCTTACTAGCGGGAGGGAGCCACACAGATACGCAGTATTTT. Filled out from reference TRBV11-3 and TRBJ2-3, the complete variable domain reads EAGVVQSPRYKIIEKKQPVAFWCNPISGHNTLYWYLQNLGQGPELLIRYENEEAVDDSQLPKDRFSAERLKGVDSTLKIQPAELGDSAVYLCASSLLAGGSHTDTQYFGPGTRLTVL.

This chain joins TRBV23-1 and TRBJ2-1; no clear D gene. TRBV23-1 has ORF status, its function being uncertain. V lost 6 bases to trimming and J lost 6 bases, with 15 bases between them. There are 14 residues in the CDR3. CDR3 amino acids: CASSQEVWLNEQFF. CDR3 DNA sequence: TGCGCCAGCAGCCAAGAGGTATGGCTCAATGAGCAGTTCTTC.

This clone was observed a handful of times. The V gene is TRBV28, the J gene TRBJ2-7, with TRBD2 matching over 11 bases. Germline V gives CDR1 MDHEN, CDR2 SYDVKM. Losses at the gene ends were 3 bases for V and 3 bases for J; bases not matched to a gene: 4. The CDR3 is made up of 15 amino acids. CDR3 protein: CASSFSSGGLYEQYF. The CDR3 region has the DNA TGTGCCAGCAGTTTTTCTAGCGGGGGGCTCTACGAGCAGTACTTC.

This clone has more than one count but fewer than ten. The gene calls are TRBV6-8 and TRBJ1-5, with D possibly being TRBD1 (6 bases). Germline V gene data show CDR1 as MNHGY and CDR2 as SAAAGT. This CDR3 is 13 amino acids long. Trimming took 10 bases from V and 3 from J, leaving 13 bases between them. CDR3 nucleotides: TGTGCCACCAATGACAGGTACAATCAGCCCCAGCATTTT. Encoded protein: CATNDRYNQPQHF.

V usage is TRBV28 and J usage is TRBJ2-7; perhaps TRBD1 as D (6 bases). V was trimmed by 3 bases and J by 2 bases, leaving 11 bases between them. This CDR3 comprises 14 residues. Germline V gene sequence: CDR1 MDHEN, CDR2 SYDVKM. CDR3 in amino acids: CASSFSTGTYEQYF. The CDR3 DNA follows: TGTGCCAGCAGTTTTTCGACAGGAACCTACGAGCAGTACTTC. Supplemented by reference TRBV28 and TRBJ2-7, the full variable domain reads DVKVTQSSRYLVKRTGEKVFLECVQDMDHENMFWYRQDPGLGLRLIYFSYDVKMKEKGDIPEGYSVSREKKERFSLILESASTNQTSMYLCASSFSTGTYEQYFGPGTRLTVT.

The chain employs TRBV30 and TRBJ2-3, with D unresolved. The V gene lost 2 bases and the J gene lost 3 bases, with 6 bases spanning the gap. The CDR3 has 12 amino acids. From germline, CDR1 is GTSNPN and CDR2 SVGIG (reference sequence). The CDR3 DNA reads as TGTGCCTGGAGTTCCCTGACAGATACGCAGTATTTT. It codes for CAWSSLTDTQYF.

The chain recombines TRBV5-1 with TRBJ2-1, with 7 bases fitting TRBD2. Germline trimming cut 4 bases from V and 5 bases from J; bases unmatched to any gene: 6. Germline V CDR1 and CDR2: SGHRS, YFSETQ. The CDR3 spans 14 residues. DNA for the CDR3: TGCGCCAGCAGCGCGGGGGACGCCGACAATGAGCAGTTCTTC. The encoded protein is CASSAGDADNEQFF.

The chain combines TRBV9 with TRBJ2-1, with 13 bases matching TRBD2. CDR1 SGDLS and CDR2 YYNGEE come from the germline V gene. CDR3 size: 15 residues. The ends lost 4 bases at V and 9 bases at J; junction bases unmatched: 7. CDR3 in amino acids: CASSSPGLAGREQFF. The CDR3 region has the DNA TGTGCCAGCAGCTCCCCGGGACTAGCGGGACGTGAGCAGTTCTTC.

The V call is TRBV15, the J call TRBJ1-4; D is perhaps TRBD1 (6 bases). The CDR3 covers 14 residues. CDR1 is LNHNV, CDR2 YYDKDF, per germline (reference sequence). Trimming took off 5 bases at V and 3 bases at J, with 10 bases between the two ends. The CDR3 loop is CATSPGAPNEKLFF. The CDR3 coding sequence is TGTGCCACCAGCCCGGGGGCACCTAATGAAAAACTGTTTTTT.

This chain connects TRBV28 to TRBJ2-7; 8 bases are shared with TRBD2. Germline CDR1 is MDHEN and CDR2 is SYDVKM. CDR3 length: 16 residues. After removal of 6 bases from V and 4 bases from J, the junction contained 14 bases not matched to a gene. The CDR3 DNA follows: TGTGCCAGCAGCACGCCCAACGGACTAGCCAGGTACGAGCAGTACTTC. Encoded protein: CASSTPNGLARYEQYF. Full variable domain (rest looked up from reference TRBV28 and TRBJ2-7): DVKVTQSSRYLVKRTGEKVFLECVQDMDHENMFWYRQDPGLGLRLIYFSYDVKMKEKGDIPEGYSVSREKKERFSLILESASTNQTSMYLCASSTPNGLARYEQYFGPGTRLTVT.

This chain connects TRBV7-7 to TRBJ2-1; D assignment may be TRBD1 or TRBD2 (6 bases each). With 5 bases removed from V and 7 bases from J, the gap between germline ends came to 21 bases. CDR1 SSHAT and CDR2 FNYEAQ come from the germline V gene (reference sequence). The CDR3 length is 16 residues. In DNA form, the CDR3 reads TGTGCCAGCAGCGGGGGACAAACAAGAGGGGGGAATGAGCAGTTCTTC. It is translated as CASSGGQTRGGNEQFF.

V gene TRBV12-5 combines with J gene TRBJ1-5, with a weak D call TRBD1 (5 bases). The germline V and J ends were trimmed by 0 bases and 6 bases, with 18 bases remaining between them. Germline V gene lookup returns CDR1 LGHNT and CDR2 FRNRAP. This CDR3 contains 17 residues. CDR3 DNA sequence: TGTGCTAGTGGTTTGGTTTTGGACACTTGGCAAGGTCAGCCCCAGCATTTT. Translating it yields CASGLVLDTWQGQPQHF.

This chain connects TRBV6-8 to TRBJ2-7; D is perhaps TRBD1 (5 bases). CDR3 length: 13 residues. Germline V gene data show CDR1 as MNHGY and CDR2 as SAAAGT. V was cut by 7 bases and J by 3 bases, with 13 bases left in between. The CDR3 nucleotides are TGTGCCAGCACCGATGGACAAATCTACGAGCAGTACTTC. Its translation: CASTDGQIYEQYF.

In its sample, this clone was seen many times. The V call is TRBV11-3, the J call TRBJ2-5; TRBD1 is a possible D gene (6 bases). CDR1 and CDR2 (germline): SGHNT, YENEEA. The V and J ends lost 2 bases and 2 bases respectively, with 12 bases between them. This CDR3 spans 15 amino acids. The CDR3 sequence: CASSLYQGRQETQYF. The CDR3, as DNA: TGTGCCAGCAGCTTATACCAGGGGCGACAAGAGACCCAGTACTTC.

This clone was seen more than once but under ten times. This sequence joins TRBV28 and TRBJ2-7; unclear D gene. The CDR3 runs to 15 residues. CDR1 and CDR2 (germline): MDHEN, SYDVKM. Trimming removed 7 bases from V and 2 bases from J, with 18 bases in between. The CDR3 spells CASTSRKWGTYEQYF. In DNA form, the CDR3 reads TGTGCCAGCACCTCGAGGAAGTGGGGTACCTACGAGCAGTACTTC.